Following are 28 T cell receptor beta chains from one sample sequenced in a study of blood T cell repertoires in COVID-19. Data came from immunoSEQ multiplex PCR; TCRdb stores just in-frame clones and leaves some out. The sample shows more than 40,000 clones, 87% of them seen only once. The sequencing sample was made of peripheral blood. The receptor set was obtained from a man aged 55 to 70 with acute or convalescent COVID-19.

The rearrangement links TRBV18 to TRBJ2-1, with a weak D call TRBD2 (6 bases). CDR1 and CDR2 from the germline V gene are KGHSH and LQKENI. This CDR3 contains 12 residues. Trimming left V 2 bases short and J 8 bases short, with 7 bases between. Here the CDR3 reads CASSPAGYEQFF. The DNA for the CDR3 is TGTGCCAGCTCACCAGCGGGATATGAGCAGTTCTTC.

The chain carries TRBV4-3 and TRBJ1-1, with D perhaps TRBD1 (6 bases). The germline V gene has CDR1 LGHNA and CDR2 YSLEER. This CDR3 is built from 14 residues. Trimming pared 1 base from V and 4 bases from J, leaving 10 bases between. The CDR3 is CASSQGRGGTEAFF. The CDR3 DNA reads as TGCGCCAGCAGCCAAGGACGAGGGGGCACTGAAGCTTTCTTT.

The rearrangement links TRBV7-2 to TRBJ1-2; D possibly corresponds to TRBD1 (6 bases). CDR1 and CDR2 from the germline V gene are SGHTA and FQGNSA. This CDR3 region has 17 residues. Trimming shortened V by 0 bases and J by 3 bases, and 17 bases separated the two germline ends. The CDR3 reads CASSLAIGQGSYYGYTF. In DNA, the CDR3 is TGTGCCAGCAGCTTAGCGATCGGCCAGGGGAGTTACTATGGCTACACCTTC.

The chain employs TRBV27 and TRBJ1-1; a possible D gene is TRBD1 (6 bases). Germline loops: CDR1 MNHEY, CDR2 SMNVEV (reference sequence). The CDR3 covers 14 residues. Trimming cost V 8 bases and J 11 bases, with 24 bases left between them. CDR3 nucleotide sequence: TGTGCCAGCCGGCCAGCGCCTGCAGGGGTATGGGCTTTCTTT. Translating gives CASRPAPAGVWAFF.

This rearrangement joins TRBV4-3 to TRBJ1-1, with D maybe TRBD1 (6 bases). Germline V gives CDR1 LGHNA, CDR2 YSLEER. The CDR3 has 17 amino acids. Between the trimmed V and J ends, which lost 6 bases and 4 bases, there was a span of 24 bases. The CDR3 DNA reads TGCGCCAGCAGACCGACCAACGGCCAGGGGTCAGCCACTGAAGCTTTCTTT. It is translated as CASRPTNGQGSATEAFF.

The chain carries TRBV7-8 and TRBJ1-1; D uncertain. This CDR3 is 11 amino acids long. Germline lookup yields CDR1 SGHVS and CDR2 FQNEAQ. Between the trimmed V and J ends, which lost 1 base and 10 bases, there was a span of 7 bases. As DNA, the CDR3 is TGTGCCAGCAGCTTAGGGTCGGGAGCTTTCTTT. Amino acid sequence: CASSLGSGAFF.

This chain joins TRBV18 and TRBJ1-5; TRBD1 aligns across 8 bases. V lost 3 bases, J lost 6 bases, and 7 bases stayed unmatched. CDR1 and CDR2 (germline): KGHSH, LQKENI. The CDR3 length is 15 residues. DNA of the CDR3: TGTGCCAGCTCACCCTCGACAGGGGTCGGTCAGCCCCAGCATTTT. This encodes CASSPSTGVGQPQHF.

This clone was detected a few times. This chain connects TRBV19 to TRBJ2-7; D might be TRBD2 (5 bases). Looked up from germline, CDR1 is LNHDA and CDR2 is SQIVND (reference sequence). CDR3 length: 14 residues. Between the trimmed V and J ends, which lost 4 bases and 3 bases, there was a span of 13 bases. The CDR3 spells CASSKNGELYEQYF. As DNA, the CDR3 is TGTGCCAGTAGTAAGAACGGGGAACTCTACGAGCAGTACTTC.

V usage is TRBV9 and J usage is TRBJ1-2; tentatively, D is TRBD1 (5 bases). Germline V lookup: CDR1 SGDLS, CDR2 YYNGEE. This CDR3 region has 20 residues. The V gene lost 0 bases and the J gene lost 6 bases, with 30 bases spanning the gap. The CDR3 spells CASSVAVRVTGASRFDGYTF. The CDR3 nucleotides are TGTGCCAGCAGCGTAGCCGTTCGGGTCACTGGGGCGTCGCGGTTTGATGGCTACACCTTC.

The chain carries TRBV5-5 and TRBJ1-6; no clear D. Trimming cost V 4 bases and J 8 bases, with 10 bases left between them. Germline-derived CDR1 and CDR2 are SGHKS and YYEKEE (reference sequence). The CDR3 contains 13 residues. The CDR3 reads CASSPDAHSPLHF. As DNA, the CDR3 is TGTGCCAGCAGCCCAGATGCCCATTCACCCCTCCACTTT.

The chain is built from TRBV27 and TRBJ2-1, with D possibly matching TRBD1 (5 bases). CDR1 is MNHEY and CDR2 is SMNVEV in the germline V gene (reference sequence). Trimming pared 6 bases from V and 4 bases from J, leaving 16 bases between. The CDR3 runs 15 residues. This chain's CDR3 is CASRSQGPLYNEQFF. The CDR3 DNA is TGTGCCAGCAGGAGTCAGGGTCCTTTGTACAATGAGCAGTTCTTC.

V gene TRBV5-1 combines with J gene TRBJ1-1, with D unresolved. This CDR3 is 12 amino acids long. Germline V gene sequence: CDR1 SGHRS, CDR2 YFSETQ. The ends were cut back, 4 bases at V and 11 bases at J, with 15 bases in the middle. The CDR3 protein is CASSPQSGDAFF. The CDR3 DNA reads TGCGCCAGCAGCCCTCAAAGCGGGGATGCTTTCTTT.

The chain combines TRBV3-1 (or the pseudogene TRBV3-2) with TRBJ1-4; the D gene is possibly TRBD1 (5 bases). Trimming shortened V by 0 bases and J by 4 bases, and 9 bases separated the two germline ends. Germline CDR1 LGHDT, CDR2 YNNKEL (reference sequence). The CDR3 has 15 amino acids. CDR3 DNA sequence: TGTGCCAGCAGCCAAGAAAGACAGAATAATGAAAAACTGTTTTTT. Its translation: CASSQERQNNEKLFF.

The CDR3, as DNA: TGTGCCAGCAGCGTTACAGGGGGCTTGGCTAATGAAAAACTGTTTTTT. It translates to CASSVTGGLANEKLFF. The chain couples TRBV7-2 to TRBJ1-4, with 9 bases that match TRBD1. V lost 5 bases to trimming and J lost 3 bases; unmatched junction nucleotides: 7. From germline, CDR1 is SGHTA and CDR2 FQGNSA. The CDR3 is 16 amino acids.

This clone is a singleton in its sample. The chain carries TRBV21-1 and TRBJ1-4. TRBV21-1 is tagged as a pseudogene. The CDR3 extends over 20 amino acids. CDR3: CASLGKPGGNPQGLNEKLFF. DNA of the CDR3: TGTGCCAGCCTTGGGAAGCCGGGGGGCAATCCTCAAGGACTTAATGAAAAACTGTTTTTT.

The rearrangement uses TRBV18 and TRBJ2-5; 8 bases are a match to TRBD2. Germline lookup yields CDR1 KGHSH and CDR2 LQKENI. This CDR3 has 16 amino acids. The V segment lost 3 bases and the J segment 4 bases; nucleotides outside the gene matches: 10. The CDR3 loop is CASSPFGRGAPETQYF. Written as DNA, the CDR3 is TGTGCCAGCTCACCGTTCGGGCGGGGGGCTCCAGAGACCCAGTACTTC. The full variable domain, its missing parts supplied by reference TRBV18 and TRBJ2-5, is NAGVMQNPRHLVRRRGQEARLRCSPMKGHSHVYWYRQLPEEGLKFMVYLQKENIIDESGMPKERFSAEFPKEGPSILRIQQVVRGDSAAYFCASSPFGRGAPETQYFGPGTRLLVL.

The chain has TRBV9 and TRBJ2-7; 7 nucleotides agree with TRBD2. J was trimmed by 3 bases and V by 3 bases; bases with no gene match: 9. CDR1 and CDR2 (germline): SGDLS, YYNGEE. The CDR3 is 15 amino acids. CDR3 amino acids: CASSASGGQIYEQYF. The CDR3 region has the DNA TGTGCCAGCAGCGCCTCGGGAGGACAAATCTACGAGCAGTACTTC.

The chain has TRBV9 and TRBJ1-5; no clear D gene. There are 15 residues in the CDR3. Germline-derived CDR1 and CDR2 are SGDLS and YYNGEE. Trimming stripped 0 bases from V and 0 bases from J, with 7 bases between. For the CDR3, the DNA is TGTGCCAGCAGCGTAGCGGGGAATAGCAATCAGCCCCAGCATTTT. This sequence encodes CASSVAGNSNQPQHF.

The CDR3, as DNA: TGTGCCAGCAGGCAAAGGACAGGGCAGGGCTACACCTTC. It codes for CASRQRTGQGYTF. The chain combines TRBV6-5 with TRBJ1-2; 8 nucleotides line up with TRBD1. Looked up from germline, CDR1 is MNHEY and CDR2 is SVGAGI. The CDR3 is made up of 13 amino acids. V shed 6 bases and J 8 bases; nucleotides not matched to a gene: 8.

This chain connects TRBV14 to TRBJ2-2, with a weak D call TRBD1 (5 bases). Trimming removed 1 base from V and 0 bases from J, with 9 bases in between. This CDR3 is 16 amino acids long. Germline loops: CDR1 SGHDN, CDR2 FVKESK. CDR3 in DNA: TGTGCCAGCAGCCAAGCCCGACAGACGAACACCGGGGAGCTGTTTTTT. It translates to CASSQARQTNTGELFF.

The V gene is TRBV4-3, the J gene TRBJ1-1, with D perhaps matching TRBD1 (6 bases). CDR3 length: 16 amino acids. Looked up from germline, CDR1 is LGHNA and CDR2 is YSLEER. V was pared by 0 bases and J by 0 bases, with 11 bases between. CDR3 amino acids: CASSQDRQVMNTEAFF. The DNA of the CDR3 is TGCGCCAGCAGCCAAGACCGACAGGTAATGAACACTGAAGCTTTCTTT.

The chain uses TRBV7-9 and TRBJ2-2; 8 bases line up with TRBD2. V trimming: 9 bases; J trimming: 3 bases; junction bases outside the gene matches: 12. CDR1 SEHNR and CDR2 FQNEAQ come from the germline V gene (reference sequence). The CDR3 totals 16 residues. The CDR3 loop is CASMDGRREDTGELFF. The CDR3 DNA is TGTGCCAGTATGGACGGGAGGCGGGAGGACACCGGGGAGCTGTTTTTT.

This chain joins TRBV2 and TRBJ1-4, with 8 bases aligning to TRBD1. In germline, CDR1 is SNHLY, CDR2 FYNNEI. The CDR3 contains 13 residues. V was clipped by 7 bases and J by 8 bases; unmatched bases: 6. The CDR3 is CASTWDRSEKLFF. The CDR3 DNA is TGTGCCAGCACTTGGGACAGGTCCGAAAAACTGTTTTTT.

The chain combines TRBV6-6 with TRBJ1-2; 8 positions match TRBD1. CDR1 and CDR2 from the germline V gene are MNHNY and SVGAGI (reference sequence). CDR3 length: 15 residues. J was trimmed by 2 bases and V by 3 bases; bases with no gene match: 5. CDR3 amino acids: CASSYSGQGNYGYTF. The CDR3 DNA reads TGTGCCAGCAGTTATAGCGGACAGGGCAACTATGGCTACACCTTC.

DNA for the CDR3: TGTGCCAGCAGCTTACGGCGAGACAGGTCTCAGCCCCAGCATTTT. Translated, it gives CASSLRRDRSQPQHF. J is TRBJ1-5 and V is TRBV7-2; possibly TRBD1 for D (6 bases). The CDR3 covers 15 residues. V was shortened by 2 bases and J by 6 bases, with 14 bases between the two germline ends. CDR1 is SGHTA, CDR2 FQGNSA, per germline.

As DNA, the CDR3 is TGTGCCAGCAGCCGCGGGACAGGGTACGGGGCCAACGTCCTGACTTTC. Its translation: CASSRGTGYGANVLTF. The rearrangement links TRBV27 to TRBJ2-6, with TRBD1 matching 9 bases. V was pared by 6 bases and J by 4 bases, with 7 bases of the junction left unmatched. The length of the CDR3 is 16 residues. Germline V lookup: CDR1 MNHEY, CDR2 SMNVEV (reference sequence).

The V gene is TRBV19, the J gene TRBJ1-5; no reliable D call. The V and J ends lost 5 bases and 7 bases respectively, with 18 bases between them. The CDR3 is 15 amino acids. Per the germline V gene, CDR1 is LNHDA and CDR2 is SQIVND (reference sequence). CDR3 protein: CASSVGIVTMQPQHF. CDR3 coding DNA: TGTGCCAGTAGTGTCGGGATCGTGACTATGCAGCCCCAGCATTTT.

J is TRBJ2-1 and V is TRBV5-1, with 11 bases identical to TRBD1. V gave up 4 bases and J gave up 6 bases; unmatched junction bases: 6. CDR1 and CDR2 from the germline V gene are SGHRS and YFSETQ. This CDR3 contains 15 residues. CDR3 region: CASSLRTGGFNEQFF. CDR3 bases: TGCGCCAGCAGCCTGCGGACAGGGGGCTTCAATGAGCAGTTCTTC.